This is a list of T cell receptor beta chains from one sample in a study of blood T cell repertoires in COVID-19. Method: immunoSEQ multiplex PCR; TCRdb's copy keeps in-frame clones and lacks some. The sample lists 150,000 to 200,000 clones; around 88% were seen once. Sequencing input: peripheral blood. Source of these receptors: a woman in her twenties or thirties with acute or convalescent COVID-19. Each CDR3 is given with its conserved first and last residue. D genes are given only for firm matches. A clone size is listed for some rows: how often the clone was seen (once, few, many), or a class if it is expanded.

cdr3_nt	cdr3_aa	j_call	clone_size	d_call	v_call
TGTGCCAGCAGCTTTTTAACGGGAGGAACAGATACGCAGTATTTT	CASSFLTGGTDTQYF	TRBJ2-3	.	TRBD2	TRBV5-4
TGTGCCAGCAGCCGTAGTTTGGCAGATACGCAGTATTTT	CASSRSLADTQYF	TRBJ2-3	.	.	TRBV3-1/TRBV3-2
TGTGCCAGCAGTCGCGTACAAGAGACCCAGTACTTC	CASSRVQETQYF	TRBJ2-5	.	.	TRBV2
TGTGCCAGCAGTCGCATAGCGGGAGGGCCGTTCAATGAGCAGTTCTTC	CASSRIAGGPFNEQFF	TRBJ2-1	few	TRBD2	TRBV7-2
TGTGCCAGCAGTTACGATCCTCGGGAGCAGTACTTC	CASSYDPREQYF	TRBJ2-7	.	.	TRBV27
TGTGCCAGCTCATCCAGAGGGCCTAGTCTCGATGAGCAGTTCTTC	CASSSRGPSLDEQFF	TRBJ2-1	.	.	TRBV18
TGTGCCAGCAGCTCCTATTACGAGCAGTACTTC	CASSSYYEQYF	TRBJ2-7	few	.	TRBV5-6
TGTGCCTGGAGTGTCGGTGTCTTTGGTAACGAGCAGTACTTC	CAWSVGVFGNEQYF	TRBJ2-7	.	.	TRBV30
TGCGCCAGCAGCTTGGCCCCCCGGAGCACAGATACGCAGTATTTT	CASSLAPRSTDTQYF	TRBJ2-3	.	.	TRBV5-1
TGTGCCAGCAGCTTATCCTGGACAGGTCGAGACAATGAGCAGTTCTTC	CASSLSWTGRDNEQFF	TRBJ2-1	.	TRBD1	TRBV11-3
TGTGCCAGCAGCTTAATAGCGGACGGGGAGCTGTTTTTT	CASSLIADGELFF	TRBJ2-2	.	.	TRBV7-9
TGTGCCAGCAGCGGGACAGCCCATTGGGGCTACACCTTC	CASSGTAHWGYTF	TRBJ1-2	.	.	TRBV9
TGTGCCGCTTCCCGGGACAGCTATGGCTACACCTTC	CAASRDSYGYTF	TRBJ1-2	few	TRBD1	TRBV15
TGTGCCAGCAGCTCAGGACAGGGATCCGTCAACACCATATATTTT	CASSSGQGSVNTIYF	TRBJ1-3	.	TRBD1	TRBV5-6
TGTGCCAGCCTTGGACAGGGATCGAATACGCAGTATTTT	CASLGQGSNTQYF	TRBJ2-3	.	TRBD1	TRBV28
TGTGCCAGCAGTCCGTATATAGCGGGGACTACCGGGGAGCTGTTTTTT	CASSPYIAGTTGELFF	TRBJ2-2	.	TRBD2	TRBV27
TGCGCCAGCAGCTATACCGGGACATCGGGTACCGGGGAGCTGTTTTTT	CASSYTGTSGTGELFF	TRBJ2-2	.	.	TRBV5-1
TGTGCCAGCAGCTTAAGTTTTGAGGAAAAACTGTTTTTT	CASSLSFEEKLFF	TRBJ1-4	.	.	TRBV11-2
TGTGGAGTCGGGAGGAACACCGGGGAGCTGTTTTTT	CGVGRNTGELFF	TRBJ2-2	.	.	TRBV6-5
TGCGCCAGCACACTAAATTCTGCGGGTGAGACCCAGTACTTC	CASTLNSAGETQYF	TRBJ2-5	.	.	TRBV5-1
TGTGCCAGCAGTGGACTCGTAAACGACAATGAGCAGTTCTTC	CASSGLVNDNEQFF	TRBJ2-1	.	.	TRBV2
TGTGCCAGCAGTCCTCTAGGACAGGCTCCGTACTTC	CASSPLGQAPYF	TRBJ2-7	.	TRBD1	TRBV28
TGTGCCAGTAGTATGTGGACTCCTACTAATGAGCAGTTCTTC	CASSMWTPTNEQFF	TRBJ2-1	.	.	TRBV19
TGTGCCAGCAGCTTAAGTGAGGGAGGGGAGCTGTTTTTT	CASSLSEGGELFF	TRBJ2-2	.	.	TRBV11-3
TGCGCCAGCAGCGTACAGGGACGGAATTCACCCCTCCACTTT	CASSVQGRNSPLHF	TRBJ1-6	.	.	TRBV5-1
TGTGCCAGCACCCGAGGGACAGGTGACGAGCAGTACTTC	CASTRGTGDEQYF	TRBJ2-7	once	TRBD1	TRBV2
TGTGCCAGCAGCCCCGGACAGAACACAGATACGCAGTATTTT	CASSPGQNTDTQYF	TRBJ2-3	.	.	TRBV11-2
TGCAGCGTTGTCAGGGATTTACGGCACACCATATATTTT	CSVVRDLRHTIYF	TRBJ1-3	.	.	TRBV29-1
TGTGCCAGCAGCCAAAACCCTGGACTAGAATACCTTTTT	CASSQNPGLEYLF	TRBJ2-3	once	TRBD2	TRBV3-1/TRBV3-2
TGTGCCAGCAGCTTGGTCAGGGCTGAAAAACTGTTTTTT	CASSLVRAEKLFF	TRBJ1-4	few	.	TRBV5-6
TGTGCCAGCAGCCAAGATTATACAGTGATAGATGGCTACACCTTC	CASSQDYTVIDGYTF	TRBJ1-2	.	.	TRBV14
TGTGCCACCCGCCAGGGCGCAAACTATGGCTACACCTTC	CATRQGANYGYTF	TRBJ1-2	.	.	TRBV6-6
TGTGCCAGCAGTAATGGCAGGGGGCGACCGCAGTATTTT	CASSNGRGRPQYF	TRBJ2-3	.	TRBD1	TRBV27
TGTGCCAGCAGCCACACAGGGGGCGGTTACACTGAAGCTTTCTTT	CASSHTGGGYTEAFF	TRBJ1-1	.	TRBD1	TRBV5-4
TGCAGCGTTGGTTCTATCTACAATGAGCAGTTCTTC	CSVGSIYNEQFF	TRBJ2-1	.	.	TRBV29-1
TGCGCCAGCAGCTACCTACAGGTCTCCTCTTCTGGGGCCAACGTCCTGACTTTC	CASSYLQVSSSGANVLTF	TRBJ2-6	.	.	TRBV5-1
TGTGCCAGCAGTGAAGTCGACAGCCCAGATGGCTACACCTTC	CASSEVDSPDGYTF	TRBJ1-2	.	.	TRBV6-1
TGTGCTAGTGGTTTGAGGGGTGAAGAGCAGTTCTTC	CASGLRGEEQFF	TRBJ2-1	.	.	TRBV12-5
TGTGCCCAGAGGGGGCGGGAGCAGTACTTC	CAQRGREQYF	TRBJ2-7	.	TRBD1	TRBV19
TGCGCCAGCAGCTTGGAAGGGACAGGGACACTGTTTTTT	CASSLEGTGTLFF	TRBJ1-4	once	TRBD1	TRBV5-1
TGTGCCAGCAGCCCGGGACAGGGTGGCTCACCCCTCCACTTT	CASSPGQGGSPLHF	TRBJ1-6	.	TRBD1	TRBV7-2
TGTGCCAGCAGCTTTGCAGTCACCGGGGAGCTGTTTTTT	CASSFAVTGELFF	TRBJ2-2	.	.	TRBV7-2
TGTGCCATCGCCCCAGGACTAGCGGGAATAGAGACCCAGTACTTC	CAIAPGLAGIETQYF	TRBJ2-5	.	TRBD2	TRBV10-3
TGTGCCAGCAGCTTAGCCCCCCCAAATGGCTACACCTTC	CASSLAPPNGYTF	TRBJ1-2	.	.	TRBV7-2
TGTGCCAGCAGTGGGAGCGGGGGACAGCATTTT	CASSGSGGQHF	TRBJ1-5	.	.	TRBV2
TGTGCCAGCAGTTCTCAGGGAACTAATGAAAAACTGTTTTTT	CASSSQGTNEKLFF	TRBJ1-4	once	.	TRBV28
TGTGCCAGCAGTCCCCTACAGGGGAACAATGAGCAGTTCTTC	CASSPLQGNNEQFF	TRBJ2-1	.	TRBD1	TRBV6-2/TRBV6-3